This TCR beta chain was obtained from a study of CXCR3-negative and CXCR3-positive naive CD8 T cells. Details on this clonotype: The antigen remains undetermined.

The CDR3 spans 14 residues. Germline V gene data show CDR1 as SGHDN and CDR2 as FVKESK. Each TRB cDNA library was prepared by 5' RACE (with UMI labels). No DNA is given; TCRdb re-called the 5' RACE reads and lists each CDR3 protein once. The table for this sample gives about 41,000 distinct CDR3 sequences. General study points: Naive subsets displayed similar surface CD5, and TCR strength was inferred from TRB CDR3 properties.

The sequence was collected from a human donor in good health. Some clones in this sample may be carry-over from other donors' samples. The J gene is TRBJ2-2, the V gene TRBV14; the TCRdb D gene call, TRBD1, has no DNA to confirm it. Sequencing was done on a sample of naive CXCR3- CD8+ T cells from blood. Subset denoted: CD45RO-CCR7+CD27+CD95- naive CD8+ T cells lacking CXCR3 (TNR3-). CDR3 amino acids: CASSQRGYTGELFF.